Below, 16 T cell receptor beta chains from the same sample are listed, as sequenced in a study of T cells after posttransplantation cyclophosphamide. Clones were read by immunoSEQ multiplex PCR, and TCRdb kept only the in-frame ones, dropping some. This sample yields some 5,000 clones, of which around 55% are seen a single time; about a sixth belongs to the top ten. The sequenced material came from memory CD8+ T cells sorted from blood. These receptors came from a woman aged 55-70 years in good health, CMV-negative, and a related stem cell transplant donor.

This chain uses TRBV10-3 with TRBJ2-3; D possibly corresponds to TRBD2 (6 bases). This CDR3 comprises 16 residues. Germline values: CDR1 ENHRY, CDR2 SYGVKD. Deletions cut 6 bases from V and 5 bases from J, with 21 bases between. CDR3 coding DNA: TGTGCCATCAGAGTAGCGGACGGTTCAGCGGAAGATACGCAGTATTTT. Encoded protein: CAIRVADGSAEDTQYF.

This chain joins TRBV4-1 and TRBJ1-6; D gene uncertain. Germline V gene lookup returns CDR1 MGHRA and CDR2 YSYEKL. This CDR3 is 17 amino acids long. The V gene lost 1 base and the J gene lost 5 bases, with 15 bases spanning the gap. CDR3 sequence (DNA): TGCGCCAGCAGCCAAGTGGCTGCGGGGATCCATAATTCACCCCTCCACTTT. Protein: CASSQVAAGIHNSPLHF.

This chain uses TRBV27 with TRBJ1-5, with D perhaps TRBD1 (6 bases). Looked up from germline, CDR1 is MNHEY and CDR2 is SMNVEV (reference sequence). The CDR3 is 16 residues long. V was trimmed by 3 bases and J by 0 bases, leaving 12 bases between them. In DNA form, the CDR3 reads TGTGCCAGCAGTTTGACTGGACAGTATAGCAATCAGCCCCAGCATTTT. Encoded protein: CASSLTGQYSNQPQHF.

This clone was recorded a few times. V is TRBV5-4 and J is TRBJ2-5; TRBD2 might be the D (6 bases). The CDR3 extends over 13 amino acids. Trimming cost V 4 bases and J 3 bases, with 10 bases left between them. The germline V gene encodes CDR1 SGHNT and CDR2 YYREEE (reference sequence). CDR3 amino acids: CASSRSGEETQYF. CDR3 DNA sequence: TGTGCCAGCAGCAGGTCGGGGGAAGAGACCCAGTACTTC. The full variable domain, in which reference TRBV5-4 and TRBJ2-5 provide the parts outside the CDR3, is ETGVTQSPTHLIKTRGQQVTLRCSSQSGHNTVSWYQQALGQGPQFIFQYYREEENGRGNFPPRFSGLQFPNYSSELNVNALELDDSALYLCASSRSGEETQYFGPGTRLLVL.

The chain carries TRBV5-4 and TRBJ1-2; D ambiguous. Germline-derived CDR1 and CDR2 are SGHNT and YYREEE (reference sequence). The CDR3 consists of 13 residues. Trimming took off 4 bases at V and 6 bases at J, with 13 bases between the two ends. The CDR3 DNA sequence: TGTGCCAGCAGCGGCGGAGCAGAGGATGGCTACACCTTC. This encodes CASSGGAEDGYTF.

The chain uses TRBV27 and TRBJ1-2, with D maybe TRBD1 (6 bases). Trimming removed 4 bases from V and 2 bases from J, with 11 bases in between. This CDR3 has 14 amino acids. The germline V gene has CDR1 MNHEY and CDR2 SMNVEV (reference sequence). The CDR3: CASSSGGQNYGYTF. The CDR3 coding sequence is TGTGCCAGCAGTTCGGGGGGGCAGAACTATGGCTACACCTTC.

The chain has TRBV9 and TRBJ1-2; no definite D call. V lost 3 bases and J 10 bases, leaving 13 bases between the germline ends. CDR1 SGDLS and CDR2 YYNGEE come from the germline V gene. The CDR3 loop spans 12 amino acids. DNA for the CDR3: TGTGCCAGCAGCGGAGACCGGCAGGACTACACCTTC. This encodes CASSGDRQDYTF.

The rearrangement joins TRBV10-3 to TRBJ2-7; TRBD1 matches 8 bases. V lost 3 bases to trimming and J lost 2 bases; unmatched junction nucleotides: 3. CDR1 and CDR2 from the germline V gene are ENHRY and SYGVKD. The CDR3 length is 14 residues. DNA for the CDR3: TGTGCCATCAGTGAAGACAGGGGCCCCTACGAGCAGTACTTC. Residues: CAISEDRGPYEQYF.

The gene calls are TRBV7-9 and TRBJ2-2; TRBD1 agrees at 9 bases. Germline loops: CDR1 SEHNR, CDR2 FQNEAQ (reference sequence). The CDR3 consists of 17 residues. J lost 6 bases, V lost 4 bases, and 12 bases had no gene match. This chain's CDR3 is CASSYGYGTGMPGELFF. CDR3 DNA: TGTGCCAGCAGCTATGGTTATGGGACAGGGATGCCCGGGGAGCTGTTTTTT. Based on the CDR3 plus reference TRBV7-9 and TRBJ2-2, the full variable domain is DTGVSQNPRHKITKRGQNVTFRCDPISEHNRLYWYRQTLGQGPEFLTYFQNEAQLEKSRLLSDRFSAERPKGSFSTLEIQRTEQGDSAMYLCASSYGYGTGMPGELFFGEGSRLTVL.

Points on this clone: With only one base between it and a far larger clone, this is likely a read error. Other DNA sequences in this sample translate to the same CDR3. J is TRBJ1-1 and V is TRBV7-3, with unresolved D. The length of the CDR3 is 13 residues. CDR1 SGHTA and CDR2 FQGTGA come from the germline V gene. The CDR3 sequence: CASSLTGNTEAFF. In DNA form, the CDR3 reads TGTGCCAGCAGCTTAACCGGGAACACTGAAGCTTTCTTC.

The rearrangement joins TRBV30 to TRBJ2-7; the D gene is possibly TRBD1 (6 bases). Germline CDR1 and CDR2: GTSNPN and SVGIG (reference sequence). V dropped 3 bases and J dropped 7 bases, with 10 bases sitting between them. CDR3 length equals 11 residues. The CDR3 sequence is CAWSPQGEQYF. For the CDR3, the DNA is TGTGCCTGGAGCCCCCAGGGGGAGCAGTACTTC.

This clone was seen more than once but under ten times. The junction departs from germline at one end; a sequencing error may be responsible. The chain uses TRBV19 and TRBJ2-7, with a tentative D call TRBD1 (5 bases). The germline CDR1 and CDR2 sequences are LNHDA and SQIVND (reference sequence). The CDR3 loop spans 14 amino acids. Written as DNA, the CDR3 is TGTGCCAGTAGTATCGTGGGGCCCTCCAACGAGCAGTACTTC. Residues: CASSIVGPSNEQYF.

This clone came up a few times. This rearrangement joins TRBV7-9 to TRBJ1-4; 7 bases are a match to TRBD1. This CDR3 has 13 residues. Germline assignment: CDR1 SEHNR and CDR2 FQNEAQ (reference sequence). V lost 11 bases, J lost 6 bases, and 9 bases stayed unmatched. In nucleotides, the CDR3 is TGTGCCGCCCAGGGGGAGGATTATGAAAAACTGTTTTTT. Translating gives CAAQGEDYEKLFF.

The rearrangement uses TRBV27 and TRBJ2-3; 12 bases align to TRBD2. J gave up 5 bases and V 8 bases, and 8 bases lay outside the gene matches. The germline CDR1 and CDR2 sequences are MNHEY and SMNVEV (reference sequence). This CDR3 region has 15 residues. CDR3 amino acids: CASVPTSGSGDTQYF. The CDR3 DNA is TGTGCCAGCGTTCCGACTAGCGGGAGTGGAGATACGCAGTATTTT.

This clone was recorded once. The rearrangement joins TRBV27 to TRBJ1-1, with D possibly TRBD1 on 6 matching bases. The V end was cut by 5 bases, the J end by 3 bases, with 10 bases between. CDR1 and CDR2 from the germline V gene are MNHEY and SMNVEV (reference sequence). The CDR3 covers 13 residues. This CDR3 reads CASSPTGYTEAFF. The CDR3 nucleotides are TGTGCCAGCAGTCCCACAGGGTACACTGAAGCTTTCTTT.

The sample holds one count of this clone. The chain has TRBV12-5 and TRBJ1-1, with D perhaps TRBD1 (6 bases). V lost 2 bases and J 6 bases, leaving 13 bases between the germline ends. Germline loops: CDR1 LGHNT, CDR2 FRNRAP. This CDR3 has 14 residues. The CDR3: CASGLWGEGAEAFF. The CDR3 DNA follows: TGTGCTAGTGGTTTGTGGGGGGAGGGGGCTGAAGCTTTCTTT.